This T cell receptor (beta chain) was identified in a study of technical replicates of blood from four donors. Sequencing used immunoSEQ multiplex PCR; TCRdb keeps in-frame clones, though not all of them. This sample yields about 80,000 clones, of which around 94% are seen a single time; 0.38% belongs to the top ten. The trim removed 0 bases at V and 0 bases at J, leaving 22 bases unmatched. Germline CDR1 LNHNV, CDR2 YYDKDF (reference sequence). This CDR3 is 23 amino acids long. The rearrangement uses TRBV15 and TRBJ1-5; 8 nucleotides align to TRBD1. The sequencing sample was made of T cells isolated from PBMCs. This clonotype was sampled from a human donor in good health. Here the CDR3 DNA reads TGTGCCACCAGCAGAGATGGGTGGCAGGGGGCTAACCCAACCCTCTATAGCAATCAGCCCCAGCATTTT. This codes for CATSRDGWQGANPTLYSNQPQHF.